These T cell receptor beta chains were read from a single sample in a study of T cells in Graves' hyperthyroidism and ophthalmopathy. TCRdb reanalysed the multiplex PCR reads using MiXCR and keeps one entry per CDR3 protein. The sample consists of 500,000 to 650,000 distinct CDR3 sequences, approximately 14% of them appearing once. Sequencing was done on a sample of blood. The origin of the receptors is a woman aged 50 to 60 with Graves' ophthalmopathy. CDR3s include the opening cysteine and the closing phenylalanine or tryptophan. Fields, in order: CDR3 DNA, CDR3 protein, D gene, V gene, clone size, CDR3 length, J gene. A D gene is named only where the DNA matches it firmly. Size is omitted from some rows. Given values are once, few, many or a class for expanded clones.

CDR3 DNA: TGTGCCAGCAGTGAAACAGGGTCCAGGAAGACCCAGTACTTC
CDR3 protein: CASSETGSRKTQYF
D gene: NA
V gene: TRBV6-1
clone size: many
CDR3 length: 14
J gene: TRBJ2-5

CDR3 DNA: TGTGCCAGCAGCCAAGCTTCCGCGTTGGGGGCCAATGAGCAGTTCTTC
CDR3 protein: CASSQASALGANEQFF
D gene: NA
V gene: TRBV4-2
clone size: NA
CDR3 length: 16
J gene: TRBJ2-1

CDR3 DNA: TGCGCCAGCGGCTTCGATTCCGTCTTGAATGAGCAGTTCTTC
CDR3 protein: CASGFDSVLNEQFF
D gene: NA
V gene: TRBV5-1
clone size: NA
CDR3 length: 14
J gene: TRBJ2-1

CDR3 DNA: TGTGCCACCAGTGACCGCCGGGACGGCTATGGCTACACCTTC
CDR3 protein: CATSDRRDGYGYTF
D gene: NA
V gene: TRBV24-1
clone size: NA
CDR3 length: 14
J gene: TRBJ1-2

CDR3 DNA: TGTGCCAGCAGCCCCTGGGAGGGGGCCGATGAGCAGTTCTTC
CDR3 protein: CASSPWEGADEQFF
D gene: NA
V gene: TRBV12-3/TRBV12-4
clone size: NA
CDR3 length: 14
J gene: TRBJ2-1

CDR3 DNA: TGTGCCAGCAGTTGGGACCGTCTCTACTCTGGAAACACCATATATTTT
CDR3 protein: CASSWDRLYSGNTIYF
D gene: NA
V gene: TRBV28
clone size: few
CDR3 length: 16
J gene: TRBJ1-3

CDR3 DNA: TGTGCCAGCAGCTTAGGGGACGGCAGCTCCTACAATGAGCAGTTCTTC
CDR3 protein: CASSLGDGSSYNEQFF
D gene: NA
V gene: TRBV7-9
clone size: many
CDR3 length: 16
J gene: TRBJ2-1

CDR3 DNA: TGCAGTGCTATAGGGGAGACTAGCGGGTCCTGGTACAATGAGCAGTTCTTC
CDR3 protein: CSAIGETSGSWYNEQFF
D gene: TRBD2
V gene: TRBV20-1
clone size: many
CDR3 length: 17
J gene: TRBJ2-1

CDR3 DNA: TGTGCCATCAGTGAGTCACCAGACACCGGGGAGCTGTTTTTT
CDR3 protein: CAISESPDTGELFF
D gene: NA
V gene: TRBV10-3
clone size: few
CDR3 length: 14
J gene: TRBJ2-2

CDR3 DNA: TGTGCCAGCAGACAAAACAGGGGGCACGTAGGGGAGACCCAGTACTTC
CDR3 protein: CASRQNRGHVGETQYF
D gene: TRBD1
V gene: TRBV6-1
clone size: many
CDR3 length: 16
J gene: TRBJ2-5

CDR3 DNA: TGTGCCAGCAGTTTTGGGGACCGGGACAATTCTCGTTACGAGCAGTACTTC
CDR3 protein: CASSFGDRDNSRYEQYF
D gene: NA
V gene: TRBV28
clone size: many
CDR3 length: 17
J gene: TRBJ2-7